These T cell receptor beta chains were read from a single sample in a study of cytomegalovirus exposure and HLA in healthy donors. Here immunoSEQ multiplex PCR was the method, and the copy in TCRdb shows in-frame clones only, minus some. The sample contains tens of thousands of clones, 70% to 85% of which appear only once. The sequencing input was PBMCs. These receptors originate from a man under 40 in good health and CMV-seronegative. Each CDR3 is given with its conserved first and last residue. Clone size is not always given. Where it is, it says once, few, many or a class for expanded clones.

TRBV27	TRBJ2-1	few	CASSFSAGENNEQFF
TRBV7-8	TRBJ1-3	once	CASSLAMRGNTIYF
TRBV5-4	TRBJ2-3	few	CASSLVASSFTDTQYF
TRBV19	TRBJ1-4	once	CASSNRDRVELFF
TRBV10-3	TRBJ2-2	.	CAIRKTSGEGTGELFF
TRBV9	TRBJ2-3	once	CASSVGTRGSTDTQYF
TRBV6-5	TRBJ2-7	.	CASSRDRGGEQYF
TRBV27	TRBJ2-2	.	CASSLWARSLANTGELFF
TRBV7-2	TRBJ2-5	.	CASSLGDRDQETQYF
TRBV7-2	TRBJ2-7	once	CASSLESGGEQYF
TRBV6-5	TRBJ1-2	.	CASSTGTGGFNGYTF
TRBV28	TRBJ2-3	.	CASSAHAPGSGPSDTQYF
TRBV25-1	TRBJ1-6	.	CASSVLTGGNSPLHF
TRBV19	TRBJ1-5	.	CASSIGQISNQPQHF
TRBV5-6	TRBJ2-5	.	CASSLYSQETQYF
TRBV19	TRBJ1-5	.	CASSIIRVGGGILAQPQHF
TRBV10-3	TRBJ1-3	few	CAISESQGRYGNTIYF
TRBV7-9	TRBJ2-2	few	CASSRGQGGSPGELFF
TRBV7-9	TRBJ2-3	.	CASSFNRLAASTDTQYF
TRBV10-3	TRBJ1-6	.	CAISDWAGSNSPLHF
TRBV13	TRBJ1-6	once	CASSSHGTAGSPLHF
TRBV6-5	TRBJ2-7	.	CASSYSGGKAYEQYF
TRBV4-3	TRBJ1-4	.	CASSPGRAATNEKLFF
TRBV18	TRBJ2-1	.	CASSTTKGLLF
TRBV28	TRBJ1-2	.	CASSLRLLLDFYGYTF
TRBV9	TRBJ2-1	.	CASSALGAGGRDEQFF
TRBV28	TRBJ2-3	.	CASERGELGTDTQYF